This T cell receptor beta chain was found in a study of control samples from healthy donors and cancer patients. Method: immunoSEQ multiplex PCR; TCRdb's copy keeps in-frame clones and lacks some. Seen here are about 110,000 clones, approximately 93% observed once, and the top ten hold 7.8%. The TCR was taken from a woman younger than 35 in good health. The sample taken for sequencing was blood.

CDR3 amino acids: CATSDSGGNANYGYTF. The CDR3 DNA follows: TGTGCCACCAGTGATTCAGGGGGGAACGCTAACTATGGCTACACCTTC. The genes are TRBV24-1 and TRBJ1-2, with 7 bases matching TRBD1. Germline CDR1 reads KGHDR; CDR2 reads SFDVKD. V lost 2 bases, J lost 0 bases, and 5 bases stayed unmatched. The CDR3 runs 16 residues.